This T cell receptor (beta chain) stems from a study of identical twins. Whole-study findings and limits: Some out-of-frame alpha sequences were shared by twins, and these showed excess low generation probability. Within cord blood, abundant beta clonotypes carried fewer insertions, but memory repertoires showed no such trend.

On this clonotype itself: Its target is not known.

MiXCR was run by TCRdb on the 5' RACE reads, yielding one entry per CDR3 protein. Among some 250,000 distinct CDR3 sequences listed, approximately 5.9% were seen once. Germline values: CDR1 SNHLY, CDR2 FYNNEI. The CDR3 spans 13 residues. The J segment lost 4 bases and the V segment lost 6 bases, leaving 2 bases of the junction unmatched. The same specimen was also included in a second study, on T cells expressing NK-cell markers. This second study notes: Seven HCMV-seropositive donors and one seronegative donor made up the eight sequenced donors. It was still unclear whether expanded NKG2C+ T cell clones were HCMV specific.

J is TRBJ2-2 and V is TRBV2; TRBD1 matches at 7 bases. This TCR came from a young woman in good health. Sequencing input: CD8+ T cells sorted from blood. CDR3 amino acids: CASSHRGTGELFF. In DNA form, the CDR3 reads TGTGCCAGCAGCCACAGGGGCACCGGGGAGCTGTTTTTT.